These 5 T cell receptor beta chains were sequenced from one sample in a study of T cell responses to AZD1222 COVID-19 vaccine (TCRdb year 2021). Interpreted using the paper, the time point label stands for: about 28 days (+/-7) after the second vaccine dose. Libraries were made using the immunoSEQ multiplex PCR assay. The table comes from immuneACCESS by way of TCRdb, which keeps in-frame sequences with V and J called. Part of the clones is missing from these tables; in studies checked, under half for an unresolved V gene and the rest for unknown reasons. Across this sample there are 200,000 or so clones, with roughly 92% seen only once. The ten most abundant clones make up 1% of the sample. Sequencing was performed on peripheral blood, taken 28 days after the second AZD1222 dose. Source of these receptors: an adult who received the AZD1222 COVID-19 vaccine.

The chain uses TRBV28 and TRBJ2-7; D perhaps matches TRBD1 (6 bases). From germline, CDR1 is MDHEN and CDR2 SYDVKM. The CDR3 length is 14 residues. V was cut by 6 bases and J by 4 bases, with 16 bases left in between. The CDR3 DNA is TGTGCCAGCAGGACCAGCGGCGGACAGTACGAGCAGTACTTC. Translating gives CASRTSGGQYEQYF.

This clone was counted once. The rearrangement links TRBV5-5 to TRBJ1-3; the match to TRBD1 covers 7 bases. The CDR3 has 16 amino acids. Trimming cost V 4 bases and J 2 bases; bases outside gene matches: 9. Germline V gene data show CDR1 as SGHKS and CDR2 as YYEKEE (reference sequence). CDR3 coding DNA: TGTGCCAGCAGCCTAACAGCGACAGGGACTGGAAACACCATATATTTT. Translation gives CASSLTATGTGNTIYF.

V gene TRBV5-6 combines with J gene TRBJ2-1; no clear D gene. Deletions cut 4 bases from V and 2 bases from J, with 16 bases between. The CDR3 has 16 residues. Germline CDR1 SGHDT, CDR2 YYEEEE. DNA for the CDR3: TGTGCCAGCAGCCGCGGCGTCGGGTCAGCCTACAATGAGCAGTTCTTC. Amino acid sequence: CASSRGVGSAYNEQFF.

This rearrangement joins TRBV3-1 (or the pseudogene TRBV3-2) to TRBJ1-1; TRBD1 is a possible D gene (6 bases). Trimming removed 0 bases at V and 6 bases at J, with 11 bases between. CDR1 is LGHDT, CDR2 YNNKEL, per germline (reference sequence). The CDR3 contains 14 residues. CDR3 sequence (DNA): TGTGCCAGCAGCCAAGAACAGGGATCCGCTGAAGCTTTCTTT. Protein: CASSQEQGSAEAFF.

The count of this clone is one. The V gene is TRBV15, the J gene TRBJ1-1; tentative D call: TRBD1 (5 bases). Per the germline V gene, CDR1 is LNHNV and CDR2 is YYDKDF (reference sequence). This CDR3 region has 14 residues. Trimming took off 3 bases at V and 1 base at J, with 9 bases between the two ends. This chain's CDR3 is CATSSRAANTEAFF. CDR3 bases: TGTGCCACCAGCAGCAGGGCGGCGAACACTGAAGCTTTCTTT.